This is a list of T cell receptor beta chains from one sample in a study of blood T cell repertoires in COVID-19. The data were produced by immunoSEQ multiplex PCR, yet TCRdb's version contains in-frame clones alone and is incomplete. The sample records over 85,000 clones, about 87% being singletons. Sequenced sample: peripheral blood. Receptors were obtained from a human donor in a cohort sampled during active COVID-19. CDR3s include the opening cysteine and the closing phenylalanine or tryptophan. The D gene is left open where the match is weak. Not every row has a clone size; where given, it reads once, few, many or a size class.

j_call | clone_size | v_call | d_call | cdr3_nt | cdr3_aa
TRBJ1-2 | - | TRBV28 | TRBD1 | TGTGCCAGCAGTTCCGGGACAGGGGTGAATGGCTACACCTTC | CASSSGTGVNGYTF
TRBJ1-2 | - | TRBV7-9 | - | TGTGCCAGCAGCCTTCTTACGGGGTTCTATGGCTACACCTTC | CASSLLTGFYGYTF
TRBJ2-3 | - | TRBV4-3 | - | TGCGCCAGCAGCCAAGTCGTATTCTGGAGTGGCACAGATACGCAGTATTTT | CASSQVVFWSGTDTQYF
TRBJ2-2 | - | TRBV5-1 | TRBD1 | TGCGCCAGCAGCAGGCCGGGGACAGGGAACACCGGGGAGCTGTTTTTT | CASSRPGTGNTGELFF
TRBJ2-3 | - | TRBV13 | TRBD2 | TGTGCCAGCAGCTACCCTAGCGGGAAAAGCACAGATACGCAGTATTTT | CASSYPSGKSTDTQYF
TRBJ2-3 | - | TRBV5-1 | TRBD2 | TGCGCCAGCAGCTTGGGATCCGGGCTAGCGGGAACTTGGACGCAGTATTTT | CASSLGSGLAGTWTQYF
TRBJ2-7 | once | TRBV27 | TRBD2 | TGTGCCAGCAGTTTACTGACTAGCGGGGTCCTGGGAGAGCAGTACTTC | CASSLLTSGVLGEQYF
TRBJ1-1 | - | TRBV20-1 | - | TGCAGTGCTAGTTCGGGGGTGGACACTGAAGCTTTCTTT | CSASSGVDTEAFF
TRBJ2-1 | - | TRBV5-1 | TRBD2 | TGCGCCAGCAGCGACTTAGCGGGGGGGCGGGCTAATGAGCAGTTCTTC | CASSDLAGGRANEQFF
TRBJ1-6 | - | TRBV27 | - | TGTGCCAGCAGTTTCCGGGGGGCAAATTCACCCCTCCACTTT | CASSFRGANSPLHF
TRBJ2-1 | - | TRBV7-3 | - | TGTGCCAGCAGCTTAAGGGGGCACAATGAGCAGTTCTTC | CASSLRGHNEQFF
TRBJ1-4 | - | TRBV14 | TRBD1 | TGTGCCAGCAGCCAAGATCCGCTGACAGGGTGGGCAACTAATGAAAAACTGTTTTTT | CASSQDPLTGWATNEKLFF
TRBJ2-1 | - | TRBV11-3 | TRBD2 | TGTGCCAGCAGCCAAGGACTAGTTAGGTTCCCAACGGATGAGCAGTTCTTC | CASSQGLVRFPTDEQFF
TRBJ1-1 | once | TRBV30 | - | TGTGCCTGGAGTACGAGGGAACCAGCTTTCTTT | CAWSTREPAFF
TRBJ1-6 | - | TRBV6-1 | - | TGTGCCAGCAGTGAACCGGCTTTTGGCGGACTAAGCTATAATTCACCCCTCCACTTT | CASSEPAFGGLSYNSPLHF
TRBJ1-3 | few | TRBV7-9 | - | TGTGCCAGCAGCTTAGCGATACAAAACTCTGGAAACACCATATATTTT | CASSLAIQNSGNTIYF
TRBJ2-5 | - | TRBV19 | TRBD2 | TGTGCCAGTAGTGAGGGACTAGCGGGGAACCAAGAGACCCAGTACTTC | CASSEGLAGNQETQYF
TRBJ2-1 | - | TRBV7-2 | - | TGTGCCAGCAGCTTACAGGGTTATGAGCAGTTCTTC | CASSLQGYEQFF
TRBJ2-7 | - | TRBV19 | TRBD1 | TGTGCCAGTAGTTCCCTGGGACAGCCCTACGAGCAGTACTTC | CASSSLGQPYEQYF
TRBJ2-1 | once | TRBV6-5 | TRBD2 | TGTGCCAGCAGCCTCCCGGGGCTAGCGGCCGAACAGCAGTTCTTC | CASSLPGLAAEQQFF
TRBJ2-1 | - | TRBV7-8 | TRBD2 | TGTGCCAGCAGCCAAACCCTGGGACTAGCGGGGGGCAATGAGCAGTTCTTC | CASSQTLGLAGGNEQFF
TRBJ2-3 | - | TRBV18 | - | TGTGCCAGCTCAAGGGCGGGCACACAGAGCACAGATACGCAGTATTTT | CASSRAGTQSTDTQYF
TRBJ2-7 | - | TRBV7-9 | TRBD1 | TGTGCCAGCAGTCAGACAGGGGGCTCGGTCTACGAGCAGTACTTC | CASSQTGGSVYEQYF
TRBJ1-2 | few | TRBV28 | - | TGTGCCACCACAGTCGCCTATGGCTACACCTTC | CATTVAYGYTF
TRBJ1-5 | once | TRBV19 | TRBD1 | TGTGCCAGTAGTATGGGACAGGGGGCGAACAATCAGCCCCAGCATTTT | CASSMGQGANNQPQHF
TRBJ1-2 | - | TRBV27 | TRBD1 | TGTGCCAGCAGTAACCGTCCCGGGACAGTGGGAGGCTTCTATGGCTACACCTTC | CASSNRPGTVGGFYGYTF
TRBJ1-2 | - | TRBV4-1 | - | TGCGCCAGCTCTACTTTGACAGGCGGTGGTCTTGGCTACACCTTC | CASSTLTGGGLGYTF
TRBJ2-1 | - | TRBV28 | TRBD2 | TGTGCCAGCAGATCTCAGTGGACTAGCGGATCCAATGAGCAGTTCTTC | CASRSQWTSGSNEQFF
TRBJ2-7 | once | TRBV19 | - | TGTGCCAGTAGTATATCGGCTAGCAGGAGCTCCTACGAGCAGTACTTC | CASSISASRSSYEQYF
TRBJ1-2 | - | TRBV6-5 | - | TGTGCCACGAGCCAAGCTCGGCAGGTGTATGGCTACACCTTC | CATSQARQVYGYTF
TRBJ2-1 | - | TRBV5-1 | - | TGCGCCAGCAGCTTGGCCGGGGAGAGCTCCTACAATGAGCAGTTCTTC | CASSLAGESSYNEQFF